This is a list of T cell receptor beta chains from one sample in a study of shared clonotypes between healthy human individuals. Using immunoSEQ multiplex PCR, the repertoire was profiled, and TCRdb retains in-frame clones only, with some absent. The data show around 700,000 clones, approximately 75% seen once. The sample consisted of memory CD4+ T cells sorted from blood. Source of these receptors: a woman in her 30s in good health. Both conserved end residues are part of each CDR3. The order of the fields is V gene, clone size, J gene, D gene, CDR3 DNA, CDR3 protein. A D gene is named only where the DNA matches it firmly. Clone size is stated in some rows and not others, as once, few, many or a class when expanded.

TRBV28	few	TRBJ2-7	TRBD2	TGTGCCAGCATCGGTGGGGGGGTCTACGAGCAGTACTTC	CASIGGGVYEQYF
TRBV11-2	.	TRBJ2-7	.	TGTGCCAGCAGCTTAATATGGCGGGAAAACGAGCAGTACTTC	CASSLIWRENEQYF
TRBV11-2	.	TRBJ2-7	.	TGTGCCAGCAGCTTAGCAAGGCCCCAGAACGAGCAGTACTTC	CASSLARPQNEQYF
TRBV5-6	.	TRBJ1-2	.	TGTGCCAGCTGCCTTTTGGACAGCTATGGCTACACCTTC	CASCLLDSYGYTF
TRBV25-1	.	TRBJ2-7	TRBD2	TGTGCCAGCAGCCCCGGGACTAGCGGGAGACACTACGAGCAGTACTTC	CASSPGTSGRHYEQYF
TRBV5-6	.	TRBJ1-2	TRBD1	TGTGCCAGCAGCCCAGGACAGGGGAACTATGGCTACACCTTC	CASSPGQGNYGYTF
TRBV10-2	.	TRBJ1-4	.	TGCGCCAGCAGTGAGGGTGATTTAGGGAGACTAGGCGAAAAACTGTTTTTT	CASSEGDLGRLGEKLFF
TRBV29-1	many	TRBJ2-1	TRBD2	TGCAGCGTGTATAGCGGGAGGGCCGGGGAGCAGTTCTTC	CSVYSGRAGEQFF
TRBV15	.	TRBJ1-2	TRBD1	TGTGCCACCAGCAGAGCCTCGACAGGGAGTGGCTACACCTTC	CATSRASTGSGYTF
TRBV15	.	TRBJ1-1	.	TGTGCCACCAGCAGAGATACCAGCTTGAACACTGAAGCTTTCTTT	CATSRDTSLNTEAFF
TRBV27	few	TRBJ2-5	TRBD1	TGTGCCAGCAGTTTTCAAGGACAGGGGCGAGAGACCCAGTACTTC	CASSFQGQGRETQYF
TRBV2	.	TRBJ2-4	TRBD1	TGTGCCAGCAGAGACTCAACAGGGGGCATTCAGTACTTC	CASRDSTGGIQYF
TRBV30	.	TRBJ2-5	TRBD2	TGTGCCTGGAGACCCGGGACTAGCGGGAGTAGGCAGTACTTC	CAWRPGTSGSRQYF
TRBV28	.	TRBJ2-2	TRBD2	TGTGCCAGCAGTGTTAGCGGGAGCGGGACCGGGGAGCTGTTTTTT	CASSVSGSGTGELFF
TRBV19	.	TRBJ1-2	.	TGTGCCAGTAGTATTCCGGGATTTTATGGCTACACCTTC	CASSIPGFYGYTF
TRBV10-1	.	TRBJ1-1	.	TGCGCCTCCTCTCGGGGGGTGAGCACTGAAGCTTTCTTT	CASSRGVSTEAFF
TRBV29-1	.	TRBJ1-3	.	TGCAGCGTTCGGGTGGGGGTGTCCTCTGGAAACACCATATATTTT	CSVRVGVSSGNTIYF
TRBV6-4	.	TRBJ2-1	TRBD2	TGTGCCAGCAGTGAGGTGTATCGGAGCGGGAGGGCGAATGAGCAGTTCTTC	CASSEVYRSGRANEQFF
TRBV5-1	.	TRBJ2-2	.	TGCGCCAGCAGCAGGGCTAGCACCTCGAACACCGGGGAGCTGTTTTTT	CASSRASTSNTGELFF
TRBV27	.	TRBJ1-3	TRBD1	TGTGCCAGCAGCTCCAGAGGGACAGACTCTGGAAACACCATATATTTT	CASSSRGTDSGNTIYF
TRBV19	once	TRBJ1-2	.	TGTGCCAGTAGTGAAGGGGTTGGCTATGGCTACACCTTC	CASSEGVGYGYTF
TRBV27	.	TRBJ2-5	.	TGTGCCAGCAGTCGACCCGAGGGGACCCAGTACTTC	CASSRPEGTQYF
TRBV5-5	.	TRBJ2-5	TRBD1	TGTGCCAGCAGCTTACTGGGACAGGGGTCAGAGACCCAGTACTTC	CASSLLGQGSETQYF
TRBV5-1	.	TRBJ1-2	TRBD1	TGCGCCAGCAGCTTGTCCGGGACAGGGTTGAACTATGGCTACACCTTC	CASSLSGTGLNYGYTF
TRBV25-1	.	TRBJ2-1	.	TGTGCCAGCAGCCTAGGGACCCCAAGCGGAGGTTACTACAATGAGCAGTTCTTC	CASSLGTPSGGYYNEQFF
TRBV19	.	TRBJ1-4	.	TGTGCCAGTAGCCCGCGGACAGCACAAGGACGTAAACTGTTTTTT	CASSPRTAQGRKLFF
TRBV28	.	TRBJ2-1	.	TGTGCCAGCAGTGGATACTGGGACGCGCATTACAATGAGCAGTTCTTC	CASSGYWDAHYNEQFF
TRBV10-2	.	TRBJ2-7	.	TGCGCCAGCCGGAGAGGGGAGAGGTCCTACGAGCAGTACTTC	CASRRGERSYEQYF
TRBV7-2	.	TRBJ2-2	.	TGTGCCAGCGCCTTTAGTGGGAATACCGGGGAGCTGTTTTTT	CASAFSGNTGELFF
TRBV28	.	TRBJ2-7	.	TGTGCCAGCAGTCTATCCCTTCTGCTGGGAGGCTCCTACGAGCAGTACTTC	CASSLSLLLGGSYEQYF
TRBV5-1	.	TRBJ1-4	.	TGCGCCAGCAGCTTGCTACAGGGCGGTGAAAAACTGTTTTTT	CASSLLQGGEKLFF
TRBV18	.	TRBJ1-2	.	TGTGCCAGCTCACCAAAAGGGAGTTTCGGCTACACCTTC	CASSPKGSFGYTF
TRBV6-1	.	TRBJ2-3	TRBD1	TGTGCCAGCAGTGGATCCGGGACAGGGGTCACAGATACGCAGTATTTT	CASSGSGTGVTDTQYF
TRBV28	many	TRBJ1-1	.	TGTGCCAGCAGTTTGGGTACTACAGGTGCCCCTGAAGCTTTCTTT	CASSLGTTGAPEAFF
TRBV7-8	.	TRBJ1-1	.	TGTGCCAGCAGCTCGGCGGGGAACACTGAAGCTTTCTTT	CASSSAGNTEAFF
TRBV11-1	.	TRBJ2-1	TRBD2	TGTGCCAGCGGATTAGCGGGGGCGGGCAACCATCAGCAGTTCTTC	CASGLAGAGNHQQFF
TRBV19	.	TRBJ2-7	.	TGTGCCAGTAGAAACCAACACCGGGCGGGGTCCTACGAGCAGTACTTC	CASRNQHRAGSYEQYF
TRBV28	.	TRBJ1-1	.	TGTGCCAGCATGGCCGACAGGACGGCTTTCTTT	CASMADRTAFF
TRBV5-1	few	TRBJ1-1	TRBD1	TGCGCCAGCAGCTTGAAACAGGGGGCAGGGAACACTGAAGCTTTCTTT	CASSLKQGAGNTEAFF
TRBV27	.	TRBJ1-2	TRBD1	TGTGCCCCCAAACAGGGGGAGGGCGATGGCTACACCTTC	CAPKQGEGDGYTF
TRBV19	.	TRBJ2-7	.	TGTGCCAGTAGTATCGGGGATTCCTACGAGCAGTACTTC	CASSIGDSYEQYF
TRBV10-2	once	TRBJ1-5	TRBD1	TGCGCCAGCAATGAACAGGGGGCGCAGCCCCAGCATTTT	CASNEQGAQPQHF
TRBV19	.	TRBJ2-1	.	TGTGCCAGTTCAGCCCCAGGGGCCGATGAGCAGTTCTTC	CASSAPGADEQFF
TRBV18	.	TRBJ2-1	TRBD2	TGTGCCAGCTCACCATTACAACCGGGGGGGGGCACGGATGAGCAGTTCTTC	CASSPLQPGGGTDEQFF
TRBV29-1	few	TRBJ1-5	.	TGCAGCGTTGGCCAGGACGCACATAGCAATCAGCCCCAGCATTTT	CSVGQDAHSNQPQHF
TRBV5-1	once	TRBJ1-1	.	TGCGCCAGCAGCTTGGGTTCCGGGACTGAAGCTTTCTTT	CASSLGSGTEAFF
TRBV6-5	.	TRBJ1-1	.	TGTGCCAGCAGCACAGGGTTTTCGGTGAACACTGAAGCTTTCTTT	CASSTGFSVNTEAFF
TRBV19	.	TRBJ2-7	.	TGTGCCAGTAGTATAGCCGGGACCGAGCAGTACTTC	CASSIAGTEQYF
TRBV13	.	TRBJ2-3	TRBD2	TGTGCCAGCAGCCACTTTACTAGCGGGAGCCCAGATACGCAGTATTTT	CASSHFTSGSPDTQYF
TRBV6-1	many	TRBJ2-6	.	TGTGCCAGCAGTGAGGGGTCTGGGGCCAACGTCCTGACTTTC	CASSEGSGANVLTF
TRBV28	.	TRBJ1-5	.	TGTGCCAGCAGTTTCCACTCAGGCACCTTAAATCAGCCCCAGCATTTT	CASSFHSGTLNQPQHF
TRBV19	few	TRBJ2-3	.	TGTGCCAGTAGTCTCCGGGGGAGCGCAGATACGCAGTATTTT	CASSLRGSADTQYF
TRBV2	.	TRBJ2-7	.	TGTGCCAGCAAACCCACTCGACAGAGCCAGTACTTC	CASKPTRQSQYF
TRBV28	.	TRBJ2-7	TRBD2	TGTGCCAGCAGTTTCACTAGCGGGACCGAGCAGTACTTC	CASSFTSGTEQYF